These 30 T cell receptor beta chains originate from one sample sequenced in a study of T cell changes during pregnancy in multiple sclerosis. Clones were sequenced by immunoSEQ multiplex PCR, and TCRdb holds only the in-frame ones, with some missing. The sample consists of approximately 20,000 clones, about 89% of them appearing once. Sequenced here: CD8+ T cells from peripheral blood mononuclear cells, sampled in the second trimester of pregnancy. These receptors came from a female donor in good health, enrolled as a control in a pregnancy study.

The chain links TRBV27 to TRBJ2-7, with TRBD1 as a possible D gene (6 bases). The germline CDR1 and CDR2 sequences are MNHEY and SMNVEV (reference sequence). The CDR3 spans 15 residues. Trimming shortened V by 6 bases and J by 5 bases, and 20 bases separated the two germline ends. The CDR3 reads CASSYPRAGVDEQYF. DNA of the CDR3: TGTGCCAGCAGCTACCCCCGCGCAGGGGTGGACGAGCAGTACTTC.

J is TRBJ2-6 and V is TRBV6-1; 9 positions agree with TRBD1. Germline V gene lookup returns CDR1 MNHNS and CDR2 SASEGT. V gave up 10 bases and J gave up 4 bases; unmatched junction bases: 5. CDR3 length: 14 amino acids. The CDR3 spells CANGQGTGANVLTF. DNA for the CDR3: TGTGCCAACGGACAGGGGACCGGGGCCAACGTCCTGACTTTC.

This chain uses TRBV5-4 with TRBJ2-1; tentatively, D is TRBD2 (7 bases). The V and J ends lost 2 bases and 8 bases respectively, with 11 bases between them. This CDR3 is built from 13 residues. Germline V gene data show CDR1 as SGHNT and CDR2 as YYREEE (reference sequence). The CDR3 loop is CASSLGGGDEQFF. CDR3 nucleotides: TGTGCCAGCAGCTTAGGGGGGGGCGATGAGCAGTTCTTC.

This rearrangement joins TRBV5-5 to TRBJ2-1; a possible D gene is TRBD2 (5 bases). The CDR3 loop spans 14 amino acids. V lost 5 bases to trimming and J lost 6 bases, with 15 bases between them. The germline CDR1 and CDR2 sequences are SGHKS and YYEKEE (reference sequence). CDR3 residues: CASRGSRVGNEQFF. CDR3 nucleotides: TGTGCCAGCAGGGGGTCGAGGGTAGGCAATGAGCAGTTCTTC.

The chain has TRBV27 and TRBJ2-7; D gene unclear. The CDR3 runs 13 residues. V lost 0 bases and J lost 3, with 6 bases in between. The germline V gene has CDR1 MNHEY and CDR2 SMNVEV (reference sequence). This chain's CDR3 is CASSLSSHYEQYF. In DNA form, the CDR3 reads TGTGCCAGCAGTTTATCTTCCCACTACGAGCAGTACTTC.

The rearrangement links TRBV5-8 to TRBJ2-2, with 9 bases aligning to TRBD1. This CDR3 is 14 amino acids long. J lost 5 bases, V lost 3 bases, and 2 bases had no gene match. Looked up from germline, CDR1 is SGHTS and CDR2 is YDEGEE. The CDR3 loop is CASSYRGLTGELFF. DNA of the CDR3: TGTGCCAGCAGCTACAGGGGGCTTACCGGGGAGCTGTTTTTT.

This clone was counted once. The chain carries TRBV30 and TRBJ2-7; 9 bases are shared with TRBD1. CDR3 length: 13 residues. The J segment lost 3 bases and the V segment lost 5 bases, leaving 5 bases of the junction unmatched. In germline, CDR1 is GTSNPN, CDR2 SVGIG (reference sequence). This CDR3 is CAWLDRGLYEQYF. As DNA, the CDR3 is TGTGCCTGGCTGGACAGGGGCCTCTACGAGCAGTACTTC.

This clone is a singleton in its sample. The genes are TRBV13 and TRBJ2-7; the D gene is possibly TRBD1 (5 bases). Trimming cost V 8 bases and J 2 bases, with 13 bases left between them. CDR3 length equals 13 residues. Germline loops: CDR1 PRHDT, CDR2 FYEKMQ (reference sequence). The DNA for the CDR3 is TGTGCCAGCCTCCAGTGGGGCACCTACGAGCAGTACTTC. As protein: CASLQWGTYEQYF.

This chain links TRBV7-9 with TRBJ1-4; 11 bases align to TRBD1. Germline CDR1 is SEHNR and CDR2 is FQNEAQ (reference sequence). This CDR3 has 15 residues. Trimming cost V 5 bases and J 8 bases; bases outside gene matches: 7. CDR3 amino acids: CASSPSRTGGEKLFF. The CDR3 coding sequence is TGTGCCAGCAGCCCCTCACGGACAGGGGGCGAAAAACTGTTTTTT.

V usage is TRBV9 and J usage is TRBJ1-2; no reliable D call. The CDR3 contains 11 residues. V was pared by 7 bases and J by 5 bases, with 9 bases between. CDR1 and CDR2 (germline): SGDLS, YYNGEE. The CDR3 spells CASVEGYGYTF. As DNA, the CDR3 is TGTGCCAGCGTAGAGGGATATGGCTACACCTTC.

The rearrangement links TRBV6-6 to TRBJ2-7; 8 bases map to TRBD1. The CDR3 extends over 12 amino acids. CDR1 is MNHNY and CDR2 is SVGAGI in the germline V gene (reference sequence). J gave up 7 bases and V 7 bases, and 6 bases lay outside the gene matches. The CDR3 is CASNPGGGEQYF. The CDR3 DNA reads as TGTGCCAGCAATCCAGGGGGCGGGGAGCAGTACTTC.

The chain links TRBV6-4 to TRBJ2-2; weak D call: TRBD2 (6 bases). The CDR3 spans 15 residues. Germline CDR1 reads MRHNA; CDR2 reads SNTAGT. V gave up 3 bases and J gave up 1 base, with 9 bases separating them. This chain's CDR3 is CASSEGTQNTGELFF. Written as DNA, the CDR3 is TGTGCCAGCAGTGAGGGGACTCAGAACACCGGGGAGCTGTTTTTT.

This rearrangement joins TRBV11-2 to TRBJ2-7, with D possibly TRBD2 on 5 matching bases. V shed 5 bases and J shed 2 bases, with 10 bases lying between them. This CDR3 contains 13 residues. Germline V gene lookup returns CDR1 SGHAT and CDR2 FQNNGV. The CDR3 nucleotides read TGTGCCAGCAGCCTCGAGGGCGCCTACGAGCAGTACTTC. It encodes CASSLEGAYEQYF.

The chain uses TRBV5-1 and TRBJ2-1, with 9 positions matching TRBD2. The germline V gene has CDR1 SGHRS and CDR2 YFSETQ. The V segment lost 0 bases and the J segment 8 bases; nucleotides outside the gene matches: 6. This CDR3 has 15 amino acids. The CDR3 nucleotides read TGCGCCAGCAGCTTGGATAGCGGGAGTATCGATGAGCAGTTCTTC. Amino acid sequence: CASSLDSGSIDEQFF.

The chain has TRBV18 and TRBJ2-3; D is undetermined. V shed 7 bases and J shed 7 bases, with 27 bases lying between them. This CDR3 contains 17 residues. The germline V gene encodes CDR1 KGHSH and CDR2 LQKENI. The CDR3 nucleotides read TGTGCCAGCTTCGGTGCTCTCTCGGTGGCTAGGTCGAATACGCAGTATTTT. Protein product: CASFGALSVARSNTQYF.

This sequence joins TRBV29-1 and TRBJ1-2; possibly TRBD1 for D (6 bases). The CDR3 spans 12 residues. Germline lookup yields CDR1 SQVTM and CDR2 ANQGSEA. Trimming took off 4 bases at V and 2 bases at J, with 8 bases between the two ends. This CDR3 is CSVVGANYGYTF. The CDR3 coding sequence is TGCAGCGTTGTGGGGGCCAACTATGGCTACACCTTC.

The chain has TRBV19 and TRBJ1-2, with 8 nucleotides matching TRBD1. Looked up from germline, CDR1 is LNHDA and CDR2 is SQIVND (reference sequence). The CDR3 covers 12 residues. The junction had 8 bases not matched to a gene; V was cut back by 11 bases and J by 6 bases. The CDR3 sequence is CASKQGANGYTF. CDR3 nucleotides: TGTGCCTCAAAGCAGGGGGCGAATGGCTACACCTTC.

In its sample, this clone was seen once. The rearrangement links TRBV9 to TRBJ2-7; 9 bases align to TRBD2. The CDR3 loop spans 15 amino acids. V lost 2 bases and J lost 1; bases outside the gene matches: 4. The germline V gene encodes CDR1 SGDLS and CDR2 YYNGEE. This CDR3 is CASSVGAGGSYEQYF. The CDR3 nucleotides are TGTGCCAGCAGCGTTGGAGCGGGGGGATCCTACGAGCAGTACTTC. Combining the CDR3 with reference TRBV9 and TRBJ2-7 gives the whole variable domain DSGVTQTPKHLITATGQRVTLRCSPRSGDLSVYWYQQSLDQGLQFLIQYYNGEERAKGNILERFSAQQFPDLHSELNLSSLELGDSALYFCASSVGAGGSYEQYFGPGTRLTVT.

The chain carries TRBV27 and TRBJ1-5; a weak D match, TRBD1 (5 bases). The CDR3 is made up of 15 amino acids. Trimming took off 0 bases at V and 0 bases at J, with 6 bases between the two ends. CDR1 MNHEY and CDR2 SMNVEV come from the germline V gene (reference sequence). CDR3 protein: CASSLSGDSNQPQHF. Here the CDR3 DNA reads TGTGCCAGCAGTTTATCAGGGGATAGCAATCAGCCCCAGCATTTT.

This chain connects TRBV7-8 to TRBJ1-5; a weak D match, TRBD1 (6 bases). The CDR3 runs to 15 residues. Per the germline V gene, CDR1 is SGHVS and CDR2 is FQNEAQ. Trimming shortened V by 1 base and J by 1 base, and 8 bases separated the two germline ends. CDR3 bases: TGTGCCAGCAGCTTAGATAGGGGGAGCAATCAGCCCCAGCATTTT. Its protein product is CASSLDRGSNQPQHF. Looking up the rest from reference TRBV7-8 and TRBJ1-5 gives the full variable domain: GAGVSQSPRYKVAKRGQDVALRCDPISGHVSLFWYQQALGQGPEFLTYFQNEAQLDKSGLPSDRFFAERPEGSVSTLKIQRTQQEDSAVYLCASSLDRGSNQPQHFGDGTRLSIL.

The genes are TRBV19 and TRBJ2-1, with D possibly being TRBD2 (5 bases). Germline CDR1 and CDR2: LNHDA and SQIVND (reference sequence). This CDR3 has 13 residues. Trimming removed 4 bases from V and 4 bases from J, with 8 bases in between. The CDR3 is CASSSGYYNEQFF. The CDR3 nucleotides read TGTGCCAGTAGTAGCGGGTATTACAATGAGCAGTTCTTC.

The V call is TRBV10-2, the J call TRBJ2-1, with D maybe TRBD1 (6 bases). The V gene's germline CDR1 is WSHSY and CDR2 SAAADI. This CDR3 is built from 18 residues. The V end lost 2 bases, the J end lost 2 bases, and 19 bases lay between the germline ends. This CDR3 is CASSEPRGSGPTYNEQFF. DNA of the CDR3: TGCGCCAGCAGTGAGCCGAGGGGGAGCGGCCCAACCTACAATGAGCAGTTCTTC.

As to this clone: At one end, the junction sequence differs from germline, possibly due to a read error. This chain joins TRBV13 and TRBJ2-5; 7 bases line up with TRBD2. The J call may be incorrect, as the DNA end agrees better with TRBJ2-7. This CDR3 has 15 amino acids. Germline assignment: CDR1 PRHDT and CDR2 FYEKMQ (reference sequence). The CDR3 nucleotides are TGTGCCAGCAGCCTAGGCCGGGACTACTCCTACGAGCAGTACTTC. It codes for CASSLGRDYSYEQYF.

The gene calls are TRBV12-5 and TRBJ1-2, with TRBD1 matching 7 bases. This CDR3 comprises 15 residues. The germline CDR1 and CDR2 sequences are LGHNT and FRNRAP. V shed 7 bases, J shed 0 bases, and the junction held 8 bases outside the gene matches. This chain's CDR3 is CASVGWDRANYGYTF. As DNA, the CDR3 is TGTGCTAGTGTTGGGTGGGACAGAGCTAACTATGGCTACACCTTC.

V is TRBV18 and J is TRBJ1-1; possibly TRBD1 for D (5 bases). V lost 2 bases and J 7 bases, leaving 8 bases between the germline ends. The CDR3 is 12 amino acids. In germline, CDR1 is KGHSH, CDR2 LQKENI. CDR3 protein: CASSPGGGEAFF. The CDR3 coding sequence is TGTGCCAGCTCACCAGGGGGAGGTGAAGCTTTCTTT.

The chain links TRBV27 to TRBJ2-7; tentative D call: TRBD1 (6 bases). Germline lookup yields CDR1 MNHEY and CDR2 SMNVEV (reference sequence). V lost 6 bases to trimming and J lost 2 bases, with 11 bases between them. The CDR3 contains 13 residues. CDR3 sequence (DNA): TGTGCCAGCAGCCTACAGGGCCCCTACGAGCAGTACTTC. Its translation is CASSLQGPYEQYF.

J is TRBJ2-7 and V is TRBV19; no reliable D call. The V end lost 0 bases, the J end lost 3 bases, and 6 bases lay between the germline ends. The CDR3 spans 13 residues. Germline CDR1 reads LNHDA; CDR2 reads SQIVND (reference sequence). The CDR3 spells CASSIEVYYEQYF. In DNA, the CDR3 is TGTGCCAGTAGTATAGAGGTCTACTACGAGCAGTACTTC.

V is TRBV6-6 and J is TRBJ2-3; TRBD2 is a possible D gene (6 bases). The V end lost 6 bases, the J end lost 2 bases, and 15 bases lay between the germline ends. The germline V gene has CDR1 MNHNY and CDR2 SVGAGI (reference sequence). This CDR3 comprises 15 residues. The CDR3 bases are TGTGCCAGCAGCGACCAAGGGACTGTCACAGATACGCAGTATTTT. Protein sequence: CASSDQGTVTDTQYF.

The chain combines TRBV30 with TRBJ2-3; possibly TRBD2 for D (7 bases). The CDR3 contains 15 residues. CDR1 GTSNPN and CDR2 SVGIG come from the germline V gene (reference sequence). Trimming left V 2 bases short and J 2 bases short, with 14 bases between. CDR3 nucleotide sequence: TGTGCCTGGAGTAAGGCGGGGGCTACCACAGATACGCAGTATTTT. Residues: CAWSKAGATTDTQYF.

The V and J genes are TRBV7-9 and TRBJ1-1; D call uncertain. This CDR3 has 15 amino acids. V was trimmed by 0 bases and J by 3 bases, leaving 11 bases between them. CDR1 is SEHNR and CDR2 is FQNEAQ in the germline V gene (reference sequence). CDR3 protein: CASSLASGMDTEAFF. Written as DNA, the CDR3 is TGTGCCAGCAGCTTAGCATCCGGGATGGACACTGAAGCTTTCTTT. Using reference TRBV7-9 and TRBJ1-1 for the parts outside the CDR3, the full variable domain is DTGVSQNPRHKITKRGQNVTFRCDPISEHNRLYWYRQTLGQGPEFLTYFQNEAQLEKSRLLSDRFSAERPKGSFSTLEIQRTEQGDSAMYLCASSLASGMDTEAFFGQGTRLTVV.